This T cell receptor beta chain was recorded in a study of blood T cell repertoires in COVID-19 (dated by TCRdb to 2020 to 2021). As for the study more broadly: Collaborator samples came from the United States, Italy and Spain and covered acute and convalescent phases of COVID-19. Samples were obtained from the ongoing ImmuneRACE study (first 160 participants) and from about 1,300 subjects provided by 6 global collaborators. The dataset comprised deeply sampled blood TCRbeta repertoires from subjects exposed to, actively infected with, or recovered from COVID-19. The material from the prospective study consisted of cDNA or gDNA derived from T cells, B-cell-depleted T cells, or PBMCs. The repertoires were made available in a free public database intended to serve as a resource for research on the immune response to SARS-CoV-2. HLA class I and class II types, where available, came from metadata supplied by the sample provider rather than from assay-based typing. Nearly every sample came with metadata listing a de-identified subject ID, COVID-19 status, age in years and sex.

The immunoSEQ Assay, a bias-controlled multiplex PCR, was used to amplify TCRbeta CDR3 regions from genomic DNA. The original pipeline was this. The number of nucleated cells in each sample was estimated by amplification of reference gene primers within the assay. Sequence reads were collapsed and filtered to measure the absolute abundance of every unique TCRbeta CDR3 rearrangement. Productive Simpson clonality was computed per sample as the square root of Simpson's diversity index over productive rearrangements. TCRdb carries this immuneACCESS record with in-frame sequences only. Its versions omit some clonotypes, under half of them owing to an unresolved V gene in the studies checked, with the rest unexplained. The V and J calls and the clone size are those of that table, but D and trimming were determined from the DNA. This sample is represented by 100,000 or so clones; roughly nine tenths of them were singletons. About 0.89% of the sample is taken by the ten largest.

CDR1 is given as MNHNS and CDR2 as SASEGT, both from the germline V gene. There are 15 amino acids in the CDR3, from cysteine to phenylalanine inclusive. Of all the DNA, just the CDR3 is kept, 45 bases in frame from base 1. Trimming at the junction amounts to 1 base on V and 2 bases on J, and the germline ends lie 10 bases apart. Points on this clone: Which antigen it targets is not known. No base qualities exist here, and no much larger clone lies one base off it.

What the authors observed across the whole study: The quantity of clinical and demographic metadata differed by source and by participant and was supplied without curation.

Collaborating institutions collected whole blood in K2EDTA tubes following their own protocols. For TCRbeta analysis, collaborators shipped samples as frozen whole blood, isolated PBMCs, or DNA extracted from either of those sample types. The source of this sequence is a man in his 60s with acute or convalescent COVID-19. What was sequenced was peripheral blood. This sequence uses TRBV6-1 and TRBJ2-3; no D gene can be assigned with confidence. CDR3 region: CASSEVRRYTDTQYF. The DNA sequence is given as TGTGCCAGCAGTGAAGTTCGCAGATACACAGATACGCAGTATTTT.